The 21 T cell receptor beta chains given below trace back to one sample, sequenced in a study of T cells in Graves' hyperthyroidism and ophthalmopathy. Amplified regions were TCR beta CDR3 sequences from RNA transcripts. With the HTBI primer set, the TCR CDR3 went through a first round of RT-PCR. TCRdb independently ran MiXCR on the multiplex PCR reads; one entry per CDR3 protein. The top ten hold 8.4% of the sample, which has roughly 740,000 distinct CDR3 sequences, 15% to 20% seen once. The specimen sequenced was blood. These receptors originate from a man aged 18 to 30 with Graves' hyperthyroidism.

This clonotype was found a few times. V is TRBV29-1 and J is TRBJ1-1, with no clear D. Trimming left V 4 bases short and J 0 bases short, with 15 bases between. The CDR3 extends over 15 amino acids. Germline values: CDR1 SQVTM, CDR2 ANQGSEA. The CDR3 protein is CSVGRTEEMNTEAFF. As DNA, the CDR3 is TGCAGCGTTGGGAGGACTGAAGAAATGAACACTGAAGCTTTCTTT.

The chain uses TRBV25-1 and TRBJ2-7; 9 nucleotides line up with TRBD1. The CDR3 totals 15 residues. CDR1 MGHDK and CDR2 SYGVNS come from the germline V gene. The V segment lost 3 bases and the J segment 5 bases; nucleotides outside the gene matches: 8. Here the CDR3 DNA reads TGTGCCAGCAGTGACCCAGGACAGGGGATACACGAGCAGTACTTC. It codes for CASSDPGQGIHEQYF.

At least ten counts were recorded for this clonotype. The chain couples TRBV28 to TRBJ2-1; D not certain. The CDR3 extends over 15 amino acids. V lost 2 bases and J 2 bases, leaving 10 bases between the germline ends. The V gene's germline CDR1 is MDHEN and CDR2 SYDVKM. Here the CDR3 reads CASSLVSSAYNEQFF. The CDR3 DNA sequence: TGTGCCAGCAGTTTAGTCTCTTCAGCCTACAATGAGCAGTTCTTC.

This chain uses TRBV27 with TRBJ2-2; 11 nucleotides match TRBD2. The CDR3 has 18 residues. The trim removed 8 bases at V and 0 bases at J, leaving 11 bases unmatched. CDR1 and CDR2 (germline): MNHEY, SMNVEV (reference sequence). Here the CDR3 DNA reads TGTGCCAGCCGCCCGGGTAGCGGGAGGGCTACGAACACCGGGGAGCTGTTTTTT. It is translated as CASRPGSGRATNTGELFF.

This clonotype was picked up many times. The chain has TRBV12-3 or TRBV12-4 and TRBJ2-1; 7 bases fit TRBD2. Trimming took 7 bases from V and 10 from J; bases not matched to a gene: 7. CDR3 size: 12 residues. In DNA, the CDR3 is TGTGCCAGCACCTCGACTAGCCTGGAGCAGTTCTTC. It specifies CASTSTSLEQFF.

The table lists this clonotype with many counts. This chain joins TRBV7-9 and TRBJ2-3; D unresolved. Trimming took off 5 bases at V and 6 bases at J, with 21 bases between the two ends. Germline lookup yields CDR1 SEHNR and CDR2 FQNEAQ (reference sequence). This CDR3 has 16 amino acids. CDR3 in amino acids: CASSEKVGRIGDTQYF. In DNA form, the CDR3 reads TGTGCCAGCAGCGAGAAGGTTGGCAGGATCGGCGATACGCAGTATTTT. Full variable domain (rest looked up from reference TRBV7-9 and TRBJ2-3): DTGVSQNPRHKITKRGQNVTFRCDPISEHNRLYWYRQTLGQGPEFLTYFQNEAQLEKSRLLSDRFSAERPKGSFSTLEIQRTEQGDSAMYLCASSEKVGRIGDTQYFGPGTRLTVL.

The table lists this clonotype with a few counts. The chain recombines TRBV28 with TRBJ1-5; 7 bases align to TRBD1. The CDR3 length is 14 residues. The germline CDR1 and CDR2 sequences are MDHEN and SYDVKM. Trimming took 6 bases from V and 7 from J; bases not matched to a gene: 9. Written as DNA, the CDR3 is TGTGCCAGCAGCGCAGACAGGGAGACACAGCCCCAGCATTTT. Amino acid sequence: CASSADRETQPQHF.

This clonotype was seen repeatedly, ten times or more. This chain links TRBV7-3 with TRBJ1-1; TRBD1 matches at 7 bases. V lost 5 bases, J lost 5 bases, and 14 bases stayed unmatched. The CDR3 sequence is 16 residues long. Germline CDR1 is SGHTA and CDR2 is FQGTGA. CDR3 DNA: TGTGCCAGCAGCCTCGACCCCAGGGGGGGAGGGACTGAAGCTTTCTTT. This codes for CASSLDPRGGGTEAFF.

This clonotype has at least ten counts. V gene TRBV3-1 combines with J gene TRBJ1-1; D is undetermined. The CDR3 is made up of 14 amino acids. V was cut by 1 base and J by 1 base, with 7 bases left in between. Germline CDR1 is LGHDT and CDR2 is YNNKEL (reference sequence). The DNA of the CDR3 is TGTGCCAGCAGCCAAGGACGGAGGAACACTGAAGCTTTCTTT. It specifies CASSQGRRNTEAFF.

Concerning this clonotype: At one end, the junction sequence differs from germline, possibly due to a read error. CDR3 protein: CASSFSFGGNAEAFF. The CDR3 coding sequence is TGTGCCAGCAGTTTTTCTTTCGGGGGGAACGCTGAAGCTTTCTTT. V and J are TRBV27 and TRBJ1-1; tentative D call: TRBD1 (5 bases). This CDR3 comprises 15 residues. Germline CDR1 reads MNHEY; CDR2 reads SMNVEV (reference sequence).

V is TRBV20-1 and J is TRBJ1-2; 10 nucleotides line up with TRBD1. The CDR3 totals 16 residues. Germline CDR1 reads DFQATT; CDR2 reads SNEGSKA (reference sequence). Germline trimming cut 6 bases from V and 0 bases from J; bases unmatched to any gene: 10. CDR3 sequence (DNA): TGCAGTGCCATAGGCGGGACAGGGGTGACTAACTATGGCTACACCTTC. It specifies CSAIGGTGVTNYGYTF.

On this clonotype itself: Given a much more abundant clone one base away, this may be a read error. The chain recombines TRBV25-1 with TRBJ2-7, with unresolved D. This CDR3 is 13 amino acids long. Trimming removed 10 bases from V and 6 bases from J, with 19 bases in between. Germline V gene lookup returns CDR1 MGHDK and CDR2 SYGVNS. The CDR3 DNA follows: TGTGCCAACAGCGAGCTCGGGTTCGCCGAGCAGTACTTC. This codes for CANSELGFAEQYF.

This clonotype occurred a few times. The V gene is TRBV28, the J gene TRBJ1-1, with 9 bases aligning to TRBD1. This CDR3 is built from 14 residues. CDR1 and CDR2 from the germline V gene are MDHEN and SYDVKM. V gave up 7 bases and J gave up 1 base; unmatched junction bases: 4. The CDR3: CASIMTGGNTEAFF. The DNA for the CDR3 is TGTGCCAGCATCATGACAGGGGGGAACACTGAAGCTTTCTTT.

This clonotype was detected ten times or more. The J gene is TRBJ1-1, the V gene TRBV3-1; the D is unclear. CDR3 size: 15 residues. Germline CDR1 LGHDT, CDR2 YNNKEL (reference sequence). Deletions cut 0 bases from V and 0 bases from J, with 8 bases between. The CDR3 loop is CASSQEPLMNTEAFF. The CDR3 region has the DNA TGTGCCAGCAGCCAAGAGCCCCTAATGAACACTGAAGCTTTCTTT.

This clonotype appeared a few times. The rearrangement links TRBV7-9 to TRBJ2-1; 10 bases match TRBD2. After removal of 3 bases from V and 7 bases from J, the junction contained 9 bases not matched to a gene. The CDR3 contains 16 residues. CDR1 SEHNR and CDR2 FQNEAQ come from the germline V gene (reference sequence). CDR3 sequence (DNA): TGTGCCAGCAGCTTCAGAGCGGGAGGGCCGCATAATGAGCAGTTCTTC. It specifies CASSFRAGGPHNEQFF.

In this sample, this clonotype turned up many times. The rearrangement links TRBV2 to TRBJ1-5; the D gene is possibly TRBD1 (6 bases). The ends were cut back, 6 bases at V and 2 bases at J, with 8 bases in the middle. The CDR3 extends over 13 amino acids. Germline CDR1 SNHLY, CDR2 FYNNEI. CDR3 bases: TGTGCCAGCAGCTGGACAGGCAATCAGCCCCAGCATTTT. It specifies CASSWTGNQPQHF.

Points on this clonotype: It is likely a read error, because the conserved phenylalanine at the end of the CDR3 is missing. The rearrangement links TRBV18 to TRBJ2-7; the D gene is possibly TRBD1 (5 bases). There are 14 residues in the CDR3. V dropped 2 bases and J dropped 2 bases, with 10 bases sitting between them. Germline assignment: CDR1 KGHSH and CDR2 LQKENI. CDR3 protein: CASSPLGDAYEQYL. The CDR3 DNA sequence: TGTGCCAGCTCACCATTAGGGGATGCCTACGAGCAGTACCTC.

At least ten counts were recorded for this clonotype. The chain is built from TRBV15 and TRBJ2-7, with D possibly being TRBD1 (6 bases). Per germline, CDR1 LNHNV and CDR2 YYDKDF (reference sequence). V lost 2 bases and J lost 3, with 14 bases in between. CDR3 size: 15 residues. CDR3 residues: CATSRNREPSYEQYF. CDR3 DNA: TGTGCCACCAGCAGAAACAGGGAACCCAGCTACGAGCAGTACTTC.

This chain uses TRBV9 with TRBJ1-1; D is possibly TRBD1 (5 bases). In germline, CDR1 is SGDLS, CDR2 YYNGEE. V was shortened by 0 bases and J by 6 bases, with 18 bases between the two germline ends. CDR3 length: 16 residues. CDR3 bases: TGTGCCAGCAGCGTAGTGCACAGTCGGGGGATGGCTGAAGCTTTCTTT. Translating gives CASSVVHSRGMAEAFF.

In this sample, this clonotype turned up once. The V call is TRBV5-1, the J call TRBJ2-7; 13 bases line up with TRBD2. V shed 0 bases and J 6 bases; nucleotides not matched to a gene: 3. This CDR3 comprises 15 residues. The germline gives CDR1 SGHRS, CDR2 YFSETQ. The DNA for the CDR3 is TGCGCCAGCAGCTTGGGGACTAGCGGGAGAGGCGAGCAGTACTTC. Amino acids: CASSLGTSGRGEQYF.

This clonotype was detected only a few times. J is TRBJ2-1 and V is TRBV7-3; the D is unclear. This CDR3 is 15 amino acids long. CDR1 is SGHTA and CDR2 is FQGTGA in the germline V gene. The V end was cut by 1 base, the J end by 2 bases, with 9 bases between. The CDR3: CASSLIGLTYNEQFF. The CDR3 DNA sequence: TGTGCCAGCAGCTTAATCGGGCTTACCTACAATGAGCAGTTCTTC.